This T cell receptor beta chain was captured by sequencing in a study of T-cell reconstitution after alpha-beta-depleted transplantation in children. TCRbeta library construction was performed incorporating unique molecular identifiers. MiXCR was run by TCRdb on the PCR reads, yielding one entry per CDR3 protein. The sample has some 340,000 distinct CDR3 sequences, over 9% seen once. This clonotype appeared a few times. Per germline, CDR1 DFQATT and CDR2 SNEGSKA (reference sequence). V was pared by 2 bases and J by 3 bases, with 9 bases of the junction left unmatched. The CDR3 covers 15 residues. The sample in question was PBMCs from the stem cell graft donor, obtained from the stem cell graft. V gene TRBV20-1 combines with J gene TRBJ2-7, with 8 bases lining up with TRBD1. The clonotype comes from a human donor who donated a stem cell graft to a child with acute lymphoblastic leukemia. Here the CDR3 reads CSARQGASTLYEQYF. The CDR3 nucleotides are TGCAGTGCTAGACAGGGGGCGTCCACCCTCTACGAGCAGTACTTC.